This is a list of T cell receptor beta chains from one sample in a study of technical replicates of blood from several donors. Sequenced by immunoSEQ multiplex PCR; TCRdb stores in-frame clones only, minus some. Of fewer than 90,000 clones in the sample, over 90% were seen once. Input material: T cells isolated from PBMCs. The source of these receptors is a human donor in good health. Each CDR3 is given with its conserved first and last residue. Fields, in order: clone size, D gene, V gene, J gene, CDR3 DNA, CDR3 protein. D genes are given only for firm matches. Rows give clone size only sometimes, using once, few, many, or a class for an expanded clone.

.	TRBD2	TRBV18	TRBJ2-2	TGTGCCAGCTCACCAGGGACTAGCGTCGTCGGGGAGCTGTTTTTT	CASSPGTSVVGELFF
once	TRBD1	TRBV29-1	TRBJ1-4	TGCAGCGCTGACCCGGGACAGAAAAATGAAAAACTGTTTTTT	CSADPGQKNEKLFF
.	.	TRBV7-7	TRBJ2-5	TGTGCTAGCAGCTTCTCGACTAGTCAAGAGACCCAGTACTTC	CASSFSTSQETQYF
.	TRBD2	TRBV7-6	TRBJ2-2	TGTGCCAGCAGTCCCCGGACTAGCGGAGCTCTCACCGGGGAGCTGTTTTTT	CASSPRTSGALTGELFF
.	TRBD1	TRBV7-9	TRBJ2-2	TGTGCCAGCAGGACAGGGGGAGGGACCGGGGAGCTGTTTTTT	CASRTGGGTGELFF
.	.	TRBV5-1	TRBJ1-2	TGCGCCAGCAGCTCGGACAGTCACTATGGCTACACCTTC	CASSSDSHYGYTF
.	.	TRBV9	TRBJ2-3	TGTGCCAGCAGCGTAAATAGGGGGACGTCTAGCGGAGATACGCAGTATTTT	CASSVNRGTSSGDTQYF
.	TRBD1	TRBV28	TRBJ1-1	TGTGCCAGCAGTTCCTCCGGACAGGGGAACACTGAAGCTTTCTTT	CASSSSGQGNTEAFF
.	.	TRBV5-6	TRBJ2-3	TGTGCCAGCAGCTTGGCCAGATGGCAGGGCGGTGACACAGATACGCAGTATTTT	CASSLARWQGGDTDTQYF
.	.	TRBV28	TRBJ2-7	TGTGCCAGCAGCCCCTCCTTGGGGGGTGCCTACGAGCAGTACTTC	CASSPSLGGAYEQYF
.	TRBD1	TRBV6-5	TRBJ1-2	TGTGCCAGCAGTTCGGCCTACTTGACAGGGGGTATTGGCTACACCTTC	CASSSAYLTGGIGYTF
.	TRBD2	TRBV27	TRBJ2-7	TGTGCCAGCAGTTTAGAGGGCCCAGCGGGGGAGCAGTACTTC	CASSLEGPAGEQYF
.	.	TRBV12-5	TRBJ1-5	TGTGCTAGTGGTTTGGTACTGGTAGGGAGGGAGAATCAGCCCCAGCATTTT	CASGLVLVGRENQPQHF
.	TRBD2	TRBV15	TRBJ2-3	TGTGCCACCAGCAGAGGGACTAGCGGCCGCACAGATACGCAGTATTTT	CATSRGTSGRTDTQYF
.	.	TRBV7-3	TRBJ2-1	TGTGCCAGCAGCCCTCTCCCTGTAGCGAGGGAGGCTGAGCAGTTCTTC	CASSPLPVAREAEQFF
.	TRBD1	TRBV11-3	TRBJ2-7	TGTGCCAGCAGCTTAGGTGTACGGACAGGGGGCAGCGAGCAGTACTTC	CASSLGVRTGGSEQYF
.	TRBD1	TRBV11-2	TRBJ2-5	TGTGCCAGCAGCAAGAGGACAGGACAAGAGACCCAGTACTTC	CASSKRTGQETQYF
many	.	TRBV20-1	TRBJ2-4	TGCAGTGCTAGTGTTGCGAACATTCAGTACTTC	CSASVANIQYF
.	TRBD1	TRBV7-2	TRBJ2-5	TGTGCCAGCAGCTCTAACAGGGGGAAAGAGACCCAGTACTTC	CASSSNRGKETQYF
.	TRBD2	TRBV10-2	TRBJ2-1	TGCGCCAGCAGTGTAGCGGGAGGAAGTAATGAGCAGTTCTTC	CASSVAGGSNEQFF
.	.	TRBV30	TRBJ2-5	TGTGCCTGGAGGCCAACTCTTCTACTAGCCCCCCAAGAGACCCAGTACTTC	CAWRPTLLLAPQETQYF
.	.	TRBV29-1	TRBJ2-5	TGCAGCGTTGAAGATCTTGGGCAAGAAGAGACCCAGTACTTC	CSVEDLGQEETQYF
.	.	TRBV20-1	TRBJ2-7	TGCAGTGCTAGCAACACCTACGAGCAGTACTTC	CSASNTYEQYF
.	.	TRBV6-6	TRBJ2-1	TGTGCCAGCACTTGGCGGGGGCCTTACAATGAGCAGTTCTTC	CASTWRGPYNEQFF
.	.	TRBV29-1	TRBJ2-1	TGCAGCGTTGATACAGGGCTATACAATGAGCAGTTCTTC	CSVDTGLYNEQFF
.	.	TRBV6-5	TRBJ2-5	TGTGCCAGCAGCCAGAATAATCCAAAAGAGACCCAGTACTTC	CASSQNNPKETQYF
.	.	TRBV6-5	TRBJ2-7	TGTGCCAGCAGATCAGGGATGGCGTTCGAGCAGTACTTC	CASRSGMAFEQYF
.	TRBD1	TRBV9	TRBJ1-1	TGTGCCAGCAGCGTACGGGACAGGGGTCACACTGAAGCTTTCTTT	CASSVRDRGHTEAFF
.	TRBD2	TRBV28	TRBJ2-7	TGTGCCGCGGGGCATAGCGGGACTTCCTACGAGCAGTACTTC	CAAGHSGTSYEQYF
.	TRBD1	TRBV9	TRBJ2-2	TGTGCCAGCAGCGCACCGACAGGGACCGGGGAGCTGTTTTTT	CASSAPTGTGELFF
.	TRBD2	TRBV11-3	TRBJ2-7	TGTGCCAGCAGCTCCCTAAACGAGCGGGGGGGCCCCTACGAGCAGTACTTC	CASSSLNERGGPYEQYF
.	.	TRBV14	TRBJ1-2	TGTGCCAGACCCCGAGAGGGAGCCTTCTATGGCTACACCTTC	CARPREGAFYGYTF
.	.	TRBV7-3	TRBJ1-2	TGTGCCAGCAGCTTAAGTCTTGCGGGTGGCTACACCTTC	CASSLSLAGGYTF
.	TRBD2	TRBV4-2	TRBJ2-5	TGTGCCAGCAGCCAAGTGACTAGCGGGGGCCCCCTCGGAGAGACCCAGTACTTC	CASSQVTSGGPLGETQYF
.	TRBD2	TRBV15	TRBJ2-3	TGTGCCACCAGTCACCCCCTGACTAGCGGGAGTACAGATACGCAGTATTTT	CATSHPLTSGSTDTQYF
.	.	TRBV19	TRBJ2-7	TGTGCCAGTAGACCACAGGGCCCCGGGATCTACGAGCAGTACTTC	CASRPQGPGIYEQYF
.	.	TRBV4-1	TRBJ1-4	TGCGCCAGCAGCCGCGGACAGATTCTTAATGAAAAACTGTTTTTT	CASSRGQILNEKLFF
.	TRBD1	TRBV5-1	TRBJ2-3	TGCGCCAGTGGACAGGGGTCCGGTGGGGATACGCAGTATTTT	CASGQGSGGDTQYF
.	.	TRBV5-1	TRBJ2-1	TGCGCCAGCAGCTTGGAGACAGGCTACAATGAGCAGTTCTTC	CASSLETGYNEQFF
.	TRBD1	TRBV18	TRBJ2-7	TGTGCCAGCTCACCACGATCACCCAGGGACAGAAGAACCTACGAGCAGTACTTC	CASSPRSPRDRRTYEQYF
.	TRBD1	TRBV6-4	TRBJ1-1	TGTGCCAGCAGTCAACAGGGGGGTGGCACTGAAGCTTTCTTT	CASSQQGGGTEAFF
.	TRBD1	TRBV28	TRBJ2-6	TGTGCCAGCAGTTGGTCTGGGACAGGGCCAGCTGGGGCCAACGTCCTGACTTTC	CASSWSGTGPAGANVLTF
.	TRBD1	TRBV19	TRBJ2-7	TGTGCCAGTAGCCTAGGGGGCCACTACTACGAGCAGTACTTC	CASSLGGHYYEQYF
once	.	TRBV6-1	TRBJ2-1	TGTGCCAGCAGTTTCCAGGGCAATGAGCAGTTCTTC	CASSFQGNEQFF
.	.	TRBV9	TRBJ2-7	TGTGCCAGCAGCGTAGATTCAGGGTTCGGAGGGTACGAGCAGTACTTC	CASSVDSGFGGYEQYF
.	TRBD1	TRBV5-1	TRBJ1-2	TGCGCCAGCAGCCCGGGACAGGGGGTTCCCACCTTC	CASSPGQGVPTF
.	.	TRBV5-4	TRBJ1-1	TGTGCCAGCAGCTTGGCCATTAATCAACCGGTGATGGACACTGAAGCTTTCTTT	CASSLAINQPVMDTEAFF
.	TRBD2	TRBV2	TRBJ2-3	TGTGCCAGCAGGGAAACTAGCGGGGCTACAGATACGCAGTATTTT	CASRETSGATDTQYF
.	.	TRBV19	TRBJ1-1	TGTGCCAGTGGGGGCGGATGGAACACTGAAGCTTTCTTT	CASGGGWNTEAFF
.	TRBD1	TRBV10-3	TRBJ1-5	TGTGCCATCAGTGAGAGGACAGGGGGCGATCAGCCCCAGCATTTT	CAISERTGGDQPQHF
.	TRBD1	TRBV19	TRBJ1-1	TGTGCCAGTAGAACTAACAGGGGGCAGGTGAACACTGAAGCTTTCTTT	CASRTNRGQVNTEAFF
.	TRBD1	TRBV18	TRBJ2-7	TGTGCCAGCTCACCACCCCAGGGACAGGGCTACGAGCAGTACTTC	CASSPPQGQGYEQYF
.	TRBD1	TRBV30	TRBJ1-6	TGTGCCTGGAGTAGGGCAGGGGGCCGTTCACCCCTCCACTTT	CAWSRAGGRSPLHF
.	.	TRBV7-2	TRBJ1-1	TGTGCCAGCAGCTTAGACAGGAACACTGAAGCTTTCTTT	CASSLDRNTEAFF
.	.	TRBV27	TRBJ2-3	TGTGCCAGCAGTTTATACCCCGAGGGAGATACGCAGTATTTT	CASSLYPEGDTQYF